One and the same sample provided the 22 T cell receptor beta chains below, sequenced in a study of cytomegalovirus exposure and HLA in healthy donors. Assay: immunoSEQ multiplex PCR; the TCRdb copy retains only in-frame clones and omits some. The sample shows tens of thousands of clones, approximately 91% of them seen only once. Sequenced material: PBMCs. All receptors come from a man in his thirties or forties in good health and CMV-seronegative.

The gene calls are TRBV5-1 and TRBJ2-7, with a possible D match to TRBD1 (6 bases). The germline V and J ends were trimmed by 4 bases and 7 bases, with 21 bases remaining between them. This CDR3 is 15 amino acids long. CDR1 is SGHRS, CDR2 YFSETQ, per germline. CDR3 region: CASSPTGTRVEEQYF. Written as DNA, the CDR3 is TGCGCCAGCAGCCCAACCGGGACAAGGGTCGAGGAGCAGTACTTC.

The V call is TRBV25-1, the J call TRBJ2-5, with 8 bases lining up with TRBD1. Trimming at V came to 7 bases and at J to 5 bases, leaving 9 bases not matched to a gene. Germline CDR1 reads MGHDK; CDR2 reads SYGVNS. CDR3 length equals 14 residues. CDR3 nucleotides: TGTGCCAGCACCGGGTTGGACAGGGTCGAGACCCAGTACTTC. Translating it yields CASTGLDRVETQYF.

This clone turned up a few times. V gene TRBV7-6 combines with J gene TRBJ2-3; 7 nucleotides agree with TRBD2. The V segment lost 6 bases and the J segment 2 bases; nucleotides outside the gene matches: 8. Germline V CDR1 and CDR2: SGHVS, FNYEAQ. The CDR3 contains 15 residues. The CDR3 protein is CASRASGVPTDTQYF. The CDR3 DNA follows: TGTGCCAGCAGAGCGAGCGGGGTCCCCACAGATACGCAGTATTTT.

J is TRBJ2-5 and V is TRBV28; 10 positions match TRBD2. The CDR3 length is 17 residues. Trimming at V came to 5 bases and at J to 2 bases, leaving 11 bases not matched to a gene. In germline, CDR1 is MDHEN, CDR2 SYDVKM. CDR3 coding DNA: TGTGCCAGCAGTCTCCCTCTGCCAGCGGGAGGGCAAGAGACCCAGTACTTC. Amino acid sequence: CASSLPLPAGGQETQYF.

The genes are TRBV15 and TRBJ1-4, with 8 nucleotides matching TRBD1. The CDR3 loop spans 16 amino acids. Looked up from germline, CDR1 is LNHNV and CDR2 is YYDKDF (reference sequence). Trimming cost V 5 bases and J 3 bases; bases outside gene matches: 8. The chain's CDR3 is CATSGSGGDSNEKLFF. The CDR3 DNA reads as TGTGCCACCAGCGGGTCAGGGGGCGATTCTAATGAAAAACTGTTTTTT.

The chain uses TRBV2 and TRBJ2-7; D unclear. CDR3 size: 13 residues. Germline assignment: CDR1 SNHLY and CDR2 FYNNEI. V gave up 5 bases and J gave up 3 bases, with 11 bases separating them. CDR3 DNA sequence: TGTGCCAGCAGTTCCGGGTCTCACTACGAGCAGTACTTC. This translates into CASSSGSHYEQYF.

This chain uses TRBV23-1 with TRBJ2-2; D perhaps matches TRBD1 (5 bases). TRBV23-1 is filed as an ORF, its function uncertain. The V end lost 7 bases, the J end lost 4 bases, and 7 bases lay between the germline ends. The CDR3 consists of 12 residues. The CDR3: CASTRVTGELFF. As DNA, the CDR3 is TGCGCCAGCACCAGGGTCACCGGGGAGCTGTTTTTT.

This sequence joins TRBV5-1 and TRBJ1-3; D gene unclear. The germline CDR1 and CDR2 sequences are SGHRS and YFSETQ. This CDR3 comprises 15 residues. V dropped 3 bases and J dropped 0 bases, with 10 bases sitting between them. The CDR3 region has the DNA TGCGCCAGCAGCTCCGGTTCAAGCTCTGGAAACACCATATATTTT. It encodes CASSSGSSSGNTIYF.

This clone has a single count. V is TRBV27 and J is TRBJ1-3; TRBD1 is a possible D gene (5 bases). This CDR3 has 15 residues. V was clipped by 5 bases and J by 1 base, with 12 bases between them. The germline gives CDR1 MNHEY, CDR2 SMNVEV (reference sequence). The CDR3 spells CASSHQGSSGNTIYF. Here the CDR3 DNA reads TGTGCCAGCAGTCATCAGGGTAGTTCTGGAAACACCATATATTTT.

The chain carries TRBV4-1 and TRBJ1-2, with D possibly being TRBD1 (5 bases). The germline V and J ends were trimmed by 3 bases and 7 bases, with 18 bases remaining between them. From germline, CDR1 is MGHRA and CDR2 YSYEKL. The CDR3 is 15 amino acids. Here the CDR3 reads CASSQSLVGRGGYTF. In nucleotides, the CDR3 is TGCGCCAGCAGCCAGTCATTGGTGGGGAGGGGTGGCTACACCTTC.

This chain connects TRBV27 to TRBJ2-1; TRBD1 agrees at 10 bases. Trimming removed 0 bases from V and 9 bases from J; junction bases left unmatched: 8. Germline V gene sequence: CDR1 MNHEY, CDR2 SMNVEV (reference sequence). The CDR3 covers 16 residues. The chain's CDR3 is CASSLSTGGPAGEQFF. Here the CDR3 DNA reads TGTGCCAGCAGTTTATCGACAGGGGGCCCGGCTGGTGAGCAGTTCTTC.

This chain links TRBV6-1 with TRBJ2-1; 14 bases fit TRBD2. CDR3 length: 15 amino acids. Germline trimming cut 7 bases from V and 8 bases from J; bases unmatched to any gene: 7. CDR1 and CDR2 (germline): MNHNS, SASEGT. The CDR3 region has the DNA TGTGCCAGCACTATTGGGACTAGCGGGAGCGATGAGCAGTTCTTC. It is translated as CASTIGTSGSDEQFF.

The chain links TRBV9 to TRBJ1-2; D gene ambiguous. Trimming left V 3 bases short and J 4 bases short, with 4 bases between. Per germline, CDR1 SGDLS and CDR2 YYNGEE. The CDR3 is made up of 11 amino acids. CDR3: CASSALYGYTF. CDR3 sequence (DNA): TGTGCCAGCAGCGCCCTCTATGGCTACACCTTC.

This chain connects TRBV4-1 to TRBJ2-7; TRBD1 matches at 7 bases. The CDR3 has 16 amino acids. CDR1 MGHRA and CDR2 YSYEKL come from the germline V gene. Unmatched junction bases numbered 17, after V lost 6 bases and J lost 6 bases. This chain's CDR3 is CASSQIALRGRSEQYF. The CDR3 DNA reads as TGCGCCAGCAGTCAAATCGCCCTAAGGGGGCGGAGCGAGCAGTACTTC.

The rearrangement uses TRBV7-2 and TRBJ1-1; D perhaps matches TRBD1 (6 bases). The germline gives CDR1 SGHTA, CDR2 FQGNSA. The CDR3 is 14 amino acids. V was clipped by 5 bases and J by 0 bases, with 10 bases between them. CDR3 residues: CASSTRTVNTEAFF. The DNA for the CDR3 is TGTGCCAGCAGCACCAGGACAGTGAACACTGAAGCTTTCTTT. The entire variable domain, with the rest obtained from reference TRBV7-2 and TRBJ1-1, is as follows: GAGVSQSPSNKVTEKGKDVELRCDPISGHTALYWYRQSLGQGLEFLIYFQGNSAPDKSGLPSDRFSAERTGGSVSTLTIQRTQQEDSAVYLCASSTRTVNTEAFFGQGTRLTVV.

CDR3 loop: CATGVREGSYEQYF. The CDR3, as DNA: TGTGCCACCGGTGTGCGGGAGGGCTCATACGAGCAGTACTTC. V gene TRBV5-4 combines with J gene TRBJ2-7, with 9 bases fitting TRBD2. The V gene's germline CDR1 is SGHNT and CDR2 YYREEE (reference sequence). The CDR3 sequence is 14 residues long. J gave up 4 bases and V 9 bases, and 11 bases lay outside the gene matches.

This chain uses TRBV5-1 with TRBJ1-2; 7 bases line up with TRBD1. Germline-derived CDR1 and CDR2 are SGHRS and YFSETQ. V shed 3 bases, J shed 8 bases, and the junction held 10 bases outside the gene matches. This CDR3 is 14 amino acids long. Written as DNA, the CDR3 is TGCGCCAGCAGCTACGGGGGCACAGGGGAGGGCTACACCTTC. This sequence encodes CASSYGGTGEGYTF.

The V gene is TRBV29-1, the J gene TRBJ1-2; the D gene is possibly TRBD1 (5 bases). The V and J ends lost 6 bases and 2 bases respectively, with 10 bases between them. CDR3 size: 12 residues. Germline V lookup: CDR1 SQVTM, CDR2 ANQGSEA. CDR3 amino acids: CSVEQENYGYTF. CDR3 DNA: TGCAGCGTCGAACAGGAAAACTATGGCTACACCTTC.

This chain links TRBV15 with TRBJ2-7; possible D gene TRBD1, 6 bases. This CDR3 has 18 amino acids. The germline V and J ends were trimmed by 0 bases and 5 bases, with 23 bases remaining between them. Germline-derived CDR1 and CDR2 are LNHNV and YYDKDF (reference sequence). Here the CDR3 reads CATSRDPRSLGRGHEQYF. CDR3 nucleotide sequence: TGTGCCACCAGCAGAGATCCTAGGTCCCTTGGCAGGGGCCACGAGCAGTACTTC.

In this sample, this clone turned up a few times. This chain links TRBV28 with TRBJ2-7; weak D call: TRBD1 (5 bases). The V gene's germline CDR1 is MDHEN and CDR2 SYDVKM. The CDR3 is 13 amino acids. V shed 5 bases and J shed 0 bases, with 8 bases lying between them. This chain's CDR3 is CASSHRFSYEQYF. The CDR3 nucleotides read TGTGCCAGCAGTCACAGGTTCTCCTACGAGCAGTACTTC. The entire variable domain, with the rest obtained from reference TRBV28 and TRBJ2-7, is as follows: DVKVTQSSRYLVKRTGEKVFLECVQDMDHENMFWYRQDPGLGLRLIYFSYDVKMKEKGDIPEGYSVSREKKERFSLILESASTNQTSMYLCASSHRFSYEQYFGPGTRLTVT.

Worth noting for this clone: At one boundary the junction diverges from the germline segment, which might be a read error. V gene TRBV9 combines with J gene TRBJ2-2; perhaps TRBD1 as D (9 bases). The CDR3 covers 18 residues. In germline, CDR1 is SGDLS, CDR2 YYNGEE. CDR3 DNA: TGTGCAAGCAGCTCTCACAGCGGGGGACAGGGAAGGACCGGGGAGCTGTTTTTT. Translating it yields CASSSHSGGQGRTGELFF.

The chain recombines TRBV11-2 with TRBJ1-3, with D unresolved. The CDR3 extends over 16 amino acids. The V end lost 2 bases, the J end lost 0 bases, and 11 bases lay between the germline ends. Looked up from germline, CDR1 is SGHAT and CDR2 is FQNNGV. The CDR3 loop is CASSLLLANSGNTIYF. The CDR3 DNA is TGTGCCAGCAGCTTATTACTAGCTAACTCTGGAAACACCATATATTTT.